This T cell receptor (beta chain) was captured by sequencing in a study of blood T cells in healthy people across ages. Regarding this clonotype: Its antigen is as yet unknown.

CDR3 size: 17 residues. After removal of 6 bases from V and 1 base from J, the junction contained 10 bases not matched to a gene. Study-wide points: Not knowing donor CMV status may have confounded expanded clonotype changes.

Sample-barcoded 5' priming and a J-beta primer mix drove a second PCR of roughly 6 to 12 cycles. TCRdb re-called the 5' RACE reads with MiXCR, one entry per CDR3 protein. The sample holds some 550,000 distinct CDR3 sequences, 40% to 55% seen once. The chain links TRBV12-3 or TRBV12-4 to TRBJ2-3, with 10 bases matching TRBD2. Material: blood. The sequence derives from a man older than 75 in good health. The CDR3 sequence is CASSRQTGTSGTDTQYF. The CDR3, as DNA: TGTGCCAGCAGCCGACAAACAGGGACTAGCGGCACAGATACGCAGTATTTT.